Presented here are 21 T cell receptor beta chains from one specimen sequenced in a study of T cells in localized non-small cell lung cancer. Here immunoSEQ multiplex PCR was the method, and the copy in TCRdb shows in-frame clones only, minus some. The sample lists fewer than 1,500 clones; 30% to 40% were seen once. This sample comprised lung tumor tissue, obtained before any cancer treatment. The receptors were gathered from a male donor aged 60 or over with stage III lung adenocarcinoma.

This clone was observed a few times. The chain joins TRBV6-1 to TRBJ2-1; D call uncertain. The CDR3 is 13 amino acids. V was pared by 1 base and J by 7 bases, with 8 bases between. Germline assignment: CDR1 MNHNS and CDR2 SASEGT. The CDR3 coding sequence is TGTGCCAGCAGTGAAGGGTTGGCAAATGAGCAGTTCTTC. This sequence encodes CASSEGLANEQFF.

This clone came up a few times. The V gene is TRBV1, the J gene TRBJ1-4; the table's TRBD1 call for D was not verified on the DNA. TRBV1 is flagged as a pseudogene. CDR3 length: 15 amino acids. The CDR3 here is CASSQDYRVDEKLFF. CDR3 DNA sequence: TGCGCCAGCAGCCAAGATTACAGGGTGGACGAAAAACTGTTTTTT.

The gene calls are TRBV18 and TRBJ2-7; the D is unclear. CDR1 KGHSH and CDR2 LQKENI come from the germline V gene. V was cut by 5 bases and J by 3 bases, with 11 bases left in between. This CDR3 is built from 13 residues. The CDR3 sequence is CASSYHIFYEQYF. CDR3 nucleotides: TGTGCCAGCTCATACCACATATTCTACGAGCAGTACTTC.

This clone was seen a few times. The V call is TRBV11-3, the J call TRBJ2-1; 11 positions agree with TRBD2. In germline, CDR1 is SGHNT, CDR2 YENEEA. The CDR3 consists of 18 residues. The trim removed 2 bases at V and 7 bases at J, leaving 13 bases unmatched. CDR3: CASSLFSGRAEVRNEQFF. The CDR3 DNA is TGTGCCAGCAGCTTATTTAGCGGGAGGGCCGAAGTGAGGAATGAGCAGTTCTTC.

This chain joins TRBV9 and TRBJ2-1; D might be TRBD1 (5 bases). V was clipped by 0 bases and J by 10 bases, with 17 bases between them. CDR3 length: 15 amino acids. From germline, CDR1 is SGDLS and CDR2 YYNGEE. The DNA of the CDR3 is TGTGCCAGCAGCGTAGTAAGGGGTCAATCGGAAGAGCAGTTCTTC. It encodes CASSVVRGQSEEQFF. The complete variable domain, with remaining parts taken from reference TRBV9 and TRBJ2-1, reads DSGVTQTPKHLITATGQRVTLRCSPRSGDLSVYWYQQSLDQGLQFLIQYYNGEERAKGNILERFSAQQFPDLHSELNLSSLELGDSALYFCASSVVRGQSEEQFFGPGTRLTVL.

V and J are TRBV7-5 and TRBJ1-5; the tabulated D call, TRBD1, remains unverified against the DNA. TRBV7-5 represents a pseudogene. CDR3 length equals 14 residues. The CDR3, as DNA: TGTGCCAGCAGCTTAGGACAGGGTAATCAACCCCAGCATTTT. Protein: CASSLGQGNQPQHF.

This chain connects TRBV10-2 to TRBJ1-1; D not resolved. With 2 bases removed from V and 5 bases from J, the gap between germline ends came to 9 bases. This CDR3 is 13 amino acids long. Germline values: CDR1 WSHSY, CDR2 SAAADI. Here the CDR3 DNA reads TGCGCCAGCAGTGAGATCAGGACTACTGAAGCTTTCTTT. Translating gives CASSEIRTTEAFF.

In this sample, this clone turned up a few times. The chain employs TRBV6-8 and TRBJ1-5; TRBD1 is a possible D gene (5 bases). There are 16 residues in the CDR3. V was cut by 5 bases and J by 2 bases, with 16 bases left in between. Germline values: CDR1 MNHGY, CDR2 SAAAGT. This CDR3 is CASSVRRGVGNQPQHF. The CDR3, as DNA: TGTGCCAGCAGTGTCAGGCGGGGGGTGGGCAATCAGCCCCAGCATTTT.

CDR3 sequence: CASSLPGQLYEQYF. In DNA, the CDR3 is TGTGCCAGCTCACTACCGGGACAGCTTTACGAGCAGTACTTC. V and J are TRBV18 and TRBJ2-7, with 7 nucleotides matching TRBD1. The CDR3 is 14 amino acids. Trimming cost V 4 bases and J 4 bases; bases outside gene matches: 7. Germline loops: CDR1 KGHSH, CDR2 LQKENI.

This clone was counted between two and nine times. The rearrangement uses TRBV11-3 and TRBJ1-1; 8 nucleotides align to TRBD1. Trimming at V came to 3 bases and at J to 2 bases, leaving 2 bases not matched to a gene. CDR3 length equals 14 residues. In germline, CDR1 is SGHNT, CDR2 YENEEA. The CDR3 coding sequence is TGTGCCAGCAGCTTGGGACAGGCTAACACTGAAGCTTTCTTT. This codes for CASSLGQANTEAFF.

A single count supports this clone. The V gene is TRBV19, the J gene TRBJ2-3; 8 bases map to TRBD1. Looked up from germline, CDR1 is LNHDA and CDR2 is SQIVND (reference sequence). V was pared by 4 bases and J by 4 bases, with 16 bases of the junction left unmatched. The CDR3 consists of 18 residues. CDR3 residues: CASSRPTQGARVADTQYF. CDR3 in DNA: TGTGCCAGTAGTAGGCCCACGCAGGGGGCAAGGGTCGCAGATACGCAGTATTTT. Based on the CDR3 plus reference TRBV19 and TRBJ2-3, the full variable domain is DGGITQSPKYLFRKEGQNVTLSCEQNLNHDAMYWYRQDPGQGLRLIYYSQIVNDFQKGDIAEGYSVSREKKESFPLTVTSAQKNPTAFYLCASSRPTQGARVADTQYFGPGTRLTVL.

This clone is labeled medium-sized. J is TRBJ1-5 and V is TRBV6-8; tentatively, D is TRBD1 (6 bases). The length of the CDR3 is 13 residues. The V end was cut by 5 bases, the J end by 4 bases, with 9 bases between. The germline V gene encodes CDR1 MNHGY and CDR2 SAAAGT. CDR3: CASSTRGNQPQHF. DNA of the CDR3: TGTGCCAGCAGTACCAGGGGTAATCAGCCCCAGCATTTT.

As for this clone: Germline is not matched at one junction end, which may reflect a read error. The chain is built from TRBV14 and TRBJ1-3; 7 nucleotides align to TRBD1. This CDR3 comprises 19 residues. The germline V gene has CDR1 SGHDN and CDR2 FVKESK. CDR3 residues: CASSQDLPLGQSVGNTTYF. Here the CDR3 DNA reads TGTGCCAGCAGCCAAGATCTACCCCTGGGACAGTCTGTTGGAAACACCACATATTTT.

The gene calls are TRBV18 and TRBJ2-3; D is perhaps TRBD1 or TRBD2 (5 bases each). Per the germline V gene, CDR1 is KGHSH and CDR2 is LQKENI. This CDR3 has 12 residues. With 3 bases removed from V and 8 bases from J, the gap between germline ends came to 9 bases. In DNA form, the CDR3 reads TGTGCCAGCTCACCGCTCGGGGCTACGCAGTATTTT. Amino acid sequence: CASSPLGATQYF.

The J gene is TRBJ2-1, the V gene TRBV11-3; the D gene could be TRBD1 or TRBD2 (5 bases each). From germline, CDR1 is SGHNT and CDR2 YENEEA. The V gene lost 3 bases and the J gene lost 3 bases, with 12 bases spanning the gap. The CDR3 loop spans 15 amino acids. The CDR3 DNA follows: TGTGCCAGCAGCTTCCGGGGCCATAGCTACAATGAGCAGTTCTTC. Protein: CASSFRGHSYNEQFF.

The chain links TRBV9 to TRBJ2-5; TRBD1 agrees at 7 bases. J was trimmed by 5 bases and V by 0 bases; bases with no gene match: 4. The germline CDR1 and CDR2 sequences are SGDLS and YYNGEE. The CDR3 has 14 amino acids. CDR3 bases: TGTGCCAGCAGCGTAGTAGGGGGCTCCGAGACCCAGTACTTC. The encoded protein is CASSVVGGSETQYF.

This clone is medium-sized. V usage is TRBV6-8 and J usage is TRBJ1-4; the D gene is possibly TRBD1 (6 bases). V was cut by 5 bases and J by 0 bases, with 10 bases left in between. The CDR3 loop spans 15 amino acids. Germline values: CDR1 MNHGY, CDR2 SAAAGT. The CDR3: CASSVKGATNEKLFF. The DNA for the CDR3 is TGTGCCAGCAGTGTCAAGGGGGCAACTAATGAAAAACTGTTTTTT.

This clone was counted only a few times. This chain joins TRBV6-8 and TRBJ1-1; D uncertain. The V and J ends lost 6 bases and 3 bases respectively, with 11 bases between them. Germline CDR1 reads MNHGY; CDR2 reads SAAAGT. The length of the CDR3 is 13 residues. This CDR3 is CASSPGRDTEAFF. CDR3 sequence (DNA): TGTGCCAGCAGCCCTGGACGGGACACTGAAGCTTTCTTT.

Only a few counts were recorded for this clone. V usage is TRBV11-3 and J usage is TRBJ1-1, with 10 bases identical to TRBD1. Trimming cost V 5 bases and J 0 bases; bases outside gene matches: 6. The CDR3 spans 16 residues. Germline values: CDR1 SGHNT, CDR2 YENEEA. The CDR3 DNA sequence: TGTGCCAGCAGCGGGGACAGGGGAGCGTTGAACACTGAAGCTTTCTTT. Translation gives CASSGDRGALNTEAFF.

The chain combines TRBV6-8 with TRBJ1-3, with D unresolved. V was clipped by 4 bases and J by 3 bases, with 7 bases between them. This CDR3 has 13 amino acids. CDR1 MNHGY and CDR2 SAAAGT come from the germline V gene. CDR3 nucleotides: TGTGCCAGCAGTTTTCGAGGTGGAAACACCATATATTTT. Its translation is CASSFRGGNTIYF.

This clone is a singleton in its sample. The CDR3 loop is CAWSALGTQYF. In DNA, the CDR3 is TGTGCCTGGAGTGCGTTGGGGACCCAGTACTTC. The chain combines TRBV30 with TRBJ2-5; D gene ambiguous. Trimming stripped 1 base from V and 7 bases from J, with 7 bases between. Germline assignment: CDR1 GTSNPN and CDR2 SVGIG (reference sequence). The CDR3 is made up of 11 amino acids.